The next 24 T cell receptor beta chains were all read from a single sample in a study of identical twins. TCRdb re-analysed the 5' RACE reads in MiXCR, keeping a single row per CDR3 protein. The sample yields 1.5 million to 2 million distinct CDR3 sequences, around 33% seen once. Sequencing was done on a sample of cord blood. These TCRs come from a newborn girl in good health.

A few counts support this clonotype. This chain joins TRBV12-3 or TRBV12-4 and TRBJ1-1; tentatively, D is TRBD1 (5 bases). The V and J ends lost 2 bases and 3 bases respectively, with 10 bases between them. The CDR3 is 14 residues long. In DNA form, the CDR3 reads TGTGCCAGCAGTTTAAATTCAGGGTACACTGAAGCTTTCTTT. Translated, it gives CASSLNSGYTEAFF.

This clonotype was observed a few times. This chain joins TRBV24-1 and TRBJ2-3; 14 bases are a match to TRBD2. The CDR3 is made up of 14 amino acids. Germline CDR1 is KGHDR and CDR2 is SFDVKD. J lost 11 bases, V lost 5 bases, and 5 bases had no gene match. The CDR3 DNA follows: TGTGCCACCAGTGTTCGACTAGCGGGAGGGGGGCAGTATTTT. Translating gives CATSVRLAGGGQYF.

CDR3 coding DNA: TGTGCCAGCAGTGATTTTAGGAAGGGAGAGCAGTACTTC. This sequence encodes CASSDFRKGEQYF. The chain links TRBV2 to TRBJ2-7; D is ambiguous. Germline CDR1 reads SNHLY; CDR2 reads FYNNEI. The CDR3 sequence is 13 residues long. V gave up 3 bases and J gave up 7 bases, with 13 bases separating them.

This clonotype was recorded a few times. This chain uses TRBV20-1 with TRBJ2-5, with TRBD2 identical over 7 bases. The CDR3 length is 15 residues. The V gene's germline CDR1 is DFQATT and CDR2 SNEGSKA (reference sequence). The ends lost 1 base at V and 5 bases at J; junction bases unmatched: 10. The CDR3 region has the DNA TGCAGTGCTAGAGTGGGCGGACTAGTTGGGGAGACCCAGTACTTC. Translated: CSARVGGLVGETQYF.

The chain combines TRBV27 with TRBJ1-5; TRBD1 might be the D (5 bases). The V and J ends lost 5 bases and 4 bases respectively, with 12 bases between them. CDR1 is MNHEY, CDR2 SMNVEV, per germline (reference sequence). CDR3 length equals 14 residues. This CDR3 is CASSPWGFNQPQHF. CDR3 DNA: TGTGCCAGCAGTCCCTGGGGGTTTAATCAGCCCCAGCATTTT.

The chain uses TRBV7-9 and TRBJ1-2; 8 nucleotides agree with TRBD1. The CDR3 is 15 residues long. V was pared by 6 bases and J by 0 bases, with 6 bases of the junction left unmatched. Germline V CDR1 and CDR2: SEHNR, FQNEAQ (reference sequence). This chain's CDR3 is CASRGTGGANYGYTF. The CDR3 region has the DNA TGTGCCAGCAGGGGGACAGGAGGGGCTAACTATGGCTACACCTTC.

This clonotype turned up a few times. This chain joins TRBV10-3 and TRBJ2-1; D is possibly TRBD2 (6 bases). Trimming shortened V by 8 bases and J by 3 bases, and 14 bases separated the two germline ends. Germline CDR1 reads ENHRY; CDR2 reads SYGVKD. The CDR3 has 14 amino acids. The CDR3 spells CAISRGTNYNEQFF. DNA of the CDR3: TGTGCCATCTCCCGCGGGACCAACTACAATGAGCAGTTCTTC.

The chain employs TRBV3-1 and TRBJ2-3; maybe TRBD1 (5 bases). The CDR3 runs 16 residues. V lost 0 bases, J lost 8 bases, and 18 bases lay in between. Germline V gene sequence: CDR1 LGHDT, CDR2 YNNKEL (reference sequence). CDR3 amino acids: CASSQENRSPPGTQYF. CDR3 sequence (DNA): TGTGCCAGCAGCCAAGAGAACAGGAGCCCCCCAGGTACGCAGTATTTT.

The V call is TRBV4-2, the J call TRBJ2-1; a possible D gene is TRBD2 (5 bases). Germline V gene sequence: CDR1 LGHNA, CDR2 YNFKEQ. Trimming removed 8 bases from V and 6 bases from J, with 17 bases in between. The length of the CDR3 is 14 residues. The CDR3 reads CASSERPFFNEQFF. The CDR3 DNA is TGTGCCAGCTCTGAGCGGCCTTTTTTCAATGAGCAGTTCTTC.

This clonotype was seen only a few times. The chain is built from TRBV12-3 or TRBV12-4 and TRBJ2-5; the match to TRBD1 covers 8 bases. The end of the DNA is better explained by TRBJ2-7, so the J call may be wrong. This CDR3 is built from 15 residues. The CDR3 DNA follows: TGTGCCAGCAGTGAGGACAGGGAGGAGGCCTACGAGCAGTACTTC. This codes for CASSEDREEAYEQYF.

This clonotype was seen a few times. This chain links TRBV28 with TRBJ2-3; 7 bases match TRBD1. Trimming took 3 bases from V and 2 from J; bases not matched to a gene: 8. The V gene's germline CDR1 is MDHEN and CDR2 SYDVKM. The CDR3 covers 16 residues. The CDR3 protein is CASSFPHRGPTDTQYF. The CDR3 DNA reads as TGTGCCAGCAGTTTTCCCCACAGGGGTCCCACAGATACGCAGTATTTT. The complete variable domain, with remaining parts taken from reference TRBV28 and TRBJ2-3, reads DVKVTQSSRYLVKRTGEKVFLECVQDMDHENMFWYRQDPGLGLRLIYFSYDVKMKEKGDIPEGYSVSREKKERFSLILESASTNQTSMYLCASSFPHRGPTDTQYFGPGTRLTVL.

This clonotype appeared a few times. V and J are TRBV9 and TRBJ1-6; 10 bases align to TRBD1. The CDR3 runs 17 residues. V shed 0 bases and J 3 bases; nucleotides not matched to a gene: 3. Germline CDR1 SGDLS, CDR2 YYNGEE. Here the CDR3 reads CASSVEGTGVYNSPLHF. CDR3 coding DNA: TGTGCCAGCAGCGTAGAGGGGACAGGGGTCTATAATTCACCCCTCCACTTT.

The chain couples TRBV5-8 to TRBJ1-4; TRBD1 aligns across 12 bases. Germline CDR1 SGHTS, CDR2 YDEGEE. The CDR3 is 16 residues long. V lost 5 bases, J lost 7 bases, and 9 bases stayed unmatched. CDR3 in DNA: TGTGCCAGCAGATATTGGGACAGGGGGCGAGCTGAAAAACTGTTTTTT. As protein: CASRYWDRGRAEKLFF.

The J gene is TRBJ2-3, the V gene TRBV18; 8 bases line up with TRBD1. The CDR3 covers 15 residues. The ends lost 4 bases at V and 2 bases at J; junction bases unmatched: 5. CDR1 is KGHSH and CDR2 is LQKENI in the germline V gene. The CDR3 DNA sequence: TGTGCCAGCTCACGGCGGACAGGGCTCACAGATACGCAGTATTTT. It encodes CASSRRTGLTDTQYF. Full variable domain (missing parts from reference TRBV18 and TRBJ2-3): NAGVMQNPRHLVRRRGQEARLRCSPMKGHSHVYWYRQLPEEGLKFMVYLQKENIIDESGMPKERFSAEFPKEGPSILRIQQVVRGDSAAYFCASSRRTGLTDTQYFGPGTRLTVL.

This chain's CDR3 is CASRRLAGPSGGEQYF. DNA for the CDR3: TGCGCCAGCCGTCGCCTAGCGGGACCCAGCGGAGGCGAGCAGTACTTC. The J gene is TRBJ2-7, the V gene TRBV5-1; 9 bases are shared with TRBD2. Trimming removed 7 bases from V and 6 bases from J; junction bases left unmatched: 17. Germline V gives CDR1 SGHRS, CDR2 YFSETQ. The CDR3 covers 16 residues.

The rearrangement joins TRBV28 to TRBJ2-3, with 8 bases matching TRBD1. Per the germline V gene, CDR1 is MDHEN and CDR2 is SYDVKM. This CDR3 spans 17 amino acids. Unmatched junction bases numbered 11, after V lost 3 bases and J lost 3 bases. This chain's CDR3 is CASSFPRQGSGTDTQYF. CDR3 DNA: TGTGCCAGCAGTTTCCCTAGACAGGGGAGTGGTACAGATACGCAGTATTTT.

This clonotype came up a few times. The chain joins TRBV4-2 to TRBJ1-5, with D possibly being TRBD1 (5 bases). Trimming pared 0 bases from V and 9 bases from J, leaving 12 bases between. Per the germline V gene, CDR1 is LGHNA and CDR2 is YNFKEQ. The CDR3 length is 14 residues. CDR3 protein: CASSQDSGGGPQHF. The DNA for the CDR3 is TGTGCCAGCAGCCAAGATTCGGGGGGAGGGCCCCAGCATTTT.

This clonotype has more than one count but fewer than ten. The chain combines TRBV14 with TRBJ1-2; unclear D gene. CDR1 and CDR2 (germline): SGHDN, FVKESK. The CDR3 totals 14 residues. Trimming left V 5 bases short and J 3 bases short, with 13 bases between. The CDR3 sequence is CASSSTRRDYGYTF. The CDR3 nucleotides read TGTGCCAGCAGCTCAACGCGGAGGGACTATGGCTACACCTTC.

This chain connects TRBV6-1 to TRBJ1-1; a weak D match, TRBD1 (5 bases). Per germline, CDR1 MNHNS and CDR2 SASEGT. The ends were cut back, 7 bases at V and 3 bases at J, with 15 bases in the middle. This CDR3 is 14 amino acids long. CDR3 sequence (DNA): TGTGCCAGCATTAGGGACGGAGGGGACACTGAAGCTTTCTTT. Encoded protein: CASIRDGGDTEAFF.

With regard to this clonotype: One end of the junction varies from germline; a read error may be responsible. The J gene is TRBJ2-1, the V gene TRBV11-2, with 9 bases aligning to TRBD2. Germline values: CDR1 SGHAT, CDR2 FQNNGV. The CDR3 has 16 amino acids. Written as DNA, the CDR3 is TGTGCCAGCAGCTTAGGTAGCGGGAGCTCCTGCAATGAGCAGTTCTTC. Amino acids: CASSLGSGSSCNEQFF.

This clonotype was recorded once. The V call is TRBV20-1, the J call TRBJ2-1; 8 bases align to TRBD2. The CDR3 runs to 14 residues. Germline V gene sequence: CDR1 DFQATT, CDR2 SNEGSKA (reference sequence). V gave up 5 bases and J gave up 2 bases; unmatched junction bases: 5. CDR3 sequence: CSADKGLAYNEQFF. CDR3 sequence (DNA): TGCAGTGCTGATAAGGGACTAGCCTACAATGAGCAGTTCTTC.

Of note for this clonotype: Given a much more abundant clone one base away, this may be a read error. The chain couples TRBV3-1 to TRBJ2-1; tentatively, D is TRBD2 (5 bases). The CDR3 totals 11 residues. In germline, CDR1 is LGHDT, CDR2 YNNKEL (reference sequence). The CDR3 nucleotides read TGTGCCAGCCAGCGGCGTAATGGGCAGTTCTTC. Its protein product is CASQRRNGQFF.

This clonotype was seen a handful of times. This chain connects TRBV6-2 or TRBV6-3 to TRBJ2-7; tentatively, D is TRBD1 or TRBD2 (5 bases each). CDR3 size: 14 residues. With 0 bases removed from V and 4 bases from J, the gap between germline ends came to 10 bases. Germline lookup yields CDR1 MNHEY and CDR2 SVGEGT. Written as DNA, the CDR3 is TGTGCCAGCAGTTACTCTATGGGGGTTTACGAGCAGTACTTC. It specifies CASSYSMGVYEQYF.

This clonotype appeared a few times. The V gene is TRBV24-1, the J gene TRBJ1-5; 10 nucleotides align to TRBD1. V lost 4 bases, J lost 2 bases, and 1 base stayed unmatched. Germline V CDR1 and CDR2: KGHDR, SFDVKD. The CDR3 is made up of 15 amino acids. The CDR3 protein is CATSDGTGGNQPQHF. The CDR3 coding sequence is TGTGCCACCAGTGACGGGACAGGGGGCAATCAGCCCCAGCATTTT.